What follows are 14 T cell receptor beta chains derived from one specimen sequenced in a study of cytomegalovirus exposure and HLA in healthy donors (dated by TCRdb to 2016 to 2017). Receptor amplification or capture employed the immunoSEQ multiplex PCR assay. In TCRdb, the immuneACCESS table is reduced to in-frame sequences with V and J assigned. These tables do not hold every clone; where another copy was compared, an unresolved V gene accounts for under half, and the others remain unexplained. The sample yields about 74,000 clones; about 95% were counted once. Clones ranked in the top ten supply 1.5% to 2% of the sample. Sequencing used PBMCs. The receptor source for this set is a woman aged 18-35 years in good health and CMV-seropositive.

The chain couples TRBV30 to TRBJ2-7; 10 bases line up with TRBD2. J was trimmed by 4 bases and V by 0 bases; bases with no gene match: 3. CDR1 GTSNPN and CDR2 SVGIG come from the germline V gene (reference sequence). CDR3 length equals 14 residues. The CDR3 DNA reads TGTGCCTGGAGTGTTCTAGCGGGAGATTACGAGCAGTACTTC. Translating gives CAWSVLAGDYEQYF.

The V gene is TRBV2, the J gene TRBJ2-2; 7 bases fit TRBD2. V was clipped by 2 bases and J by 0 bases; unmatched bases: 0. This CDR3 is built from 15 residues. Germline loops: CDR1 SNHLY, CDR2 FYNNEI. The CDR3 bases are TGTGCCAGCAGTGAAAGCGGGGCGAACACCGGGGAGCTGTTTTTT. Residues: CASSESGANTGELFF.

The V and J genes are TRBV7-6 and TRBJ2-1, with D maybe TRBD1 (5 bases). The V and J ends lost 5 bases and 7 bases respectively, with 15 bases between them. Germline values: CDR1 SGHVS, CDR2 FNYEAQ. The CDR3 contains 14 residues. CDR3 residues: CASSPGWGTNEQFF. Here the CDR3 DNA reads TGTGCCAGCAGCCCCGGTTGGGGCACAAATGAGCAGTTCTTC.

This chain uses TRBV27 with TRBJ1-1; D is unclear. CDR3 length equals 12 residues. In germline, CDR1 is MNHEY, CDR2 SMNVEV (reference sequence). Trimming removed 5 bases at V and 11 bases at J, with 15 bases between. CDR3 protein: CASSPRVGSAFF. The DNA of the CDR3 is TGTGCCAGCAGTCCCCGGGTGGGGAGTGCTTTCTTT.

J is TRBJ1-5 and V is TRBV6-1, with a weak D call TRBD1 (6 bases). Looked up from germline, CDR1 is MNHNS and CDR2 is SASEGT. Trimming took off 10 bases at V and 3 bases at J, with 13 bases between the two ends. The CDR3 consists of 13 residues. The CDR3 nucleotides are TGTGCCACCACAGGGAACAACAATCAGCCCCAGCATTTT. The encoded protein is CATTGNNNQPQHF.

The chain joins TRBV5-1 to TRBJ2-4, with 12 bases aligning to TRBD2. In germline, CDR1 is SGHRS, CDR2 YFSETQ. Trimming at V came to 2 bases and at J to 0 bases, leaving 12 bases not matched to a gene. The CDR3 has 20 amino acids. The CDR3, as DNA: TGCGCCAGCAGCTTAAGGACTAGCGGGGCCGACGGCCTAGCCAAAAACATTCAGTACTTC. Translated: CASSLRTSGADGLAKNIQYF.

With respect to this clone: The junction and the germline gene differ at one end; a read error may be behind it. The chain uses TRBV14 and TRBJ2-7; TRBD1 might be the D (5 bases). The CDR3 totals 15 residues. Looked up from germline, CDR1 is SGHDN and CDR2 is FVKESK. The CDR3 reads CASSRKVDTSDEQYF. CDR3 coding DNA: TGTGCCAGCAGCCGTAAAGTGGACACCTCCGACGAGCAGTACTTC.

The chain has TRBV19 and TRBJ1-2; perhaps TRBD1 as D (6 bases). CDR1 LNHDA and CDR2 SQIVND come from the germline V gene (reference sequence). This CDR3 region has 16 residues. Trimming stripped 7 bases from V and 4 bases from J, with 22 bases between. CDR3 nucleotides: TGTGCCAGTAAGGAGTGGGCGGCAGGGGATTTCTATGGCTACACCTTC. This sequence encodes CASKEWAAGDFYGYTF. The whole variable domain, filled in from reference TRBV19 and TRBJ1-2, reads DGGITQSPKYLFRKEGQNVTLSCEQNLNHDAMYWYRQDPGQGLRLIYYSQIVNDFQKGDIAEGYSVSREKKESFPLTVTSAQKNPTAFYLCASKEWAAGDFYGYTFGSGTRLTVV.

This clone was recorded once. This sequence joins TRBV9 and TRBJ2-3; 16 nucleotides agree with TRBD2. Germline CDR1 is SGDLS and CDR2 is YYNGEE. Losses at the gene ends were 3 bases for V and 6 bases for J; bases not matched to a gene: 7. CDR3 length equals 17 residues. Here the CDR3 DNA reads TGTGCCAGCAGCGGCGCGGGACTAGCGGGAGGGCCGGATACGCAGTATTTT. Residues: CASSGAGLAGGPDTQYF.

The chain joins TRBV30 to TRBJ1-1, with a weak D call TRBD1 (5 bases). The CDR3 is 12 amino acids. V lost 0 bases, J lost 7 bases, and 9 bases lay in between. Germline-derived CDR1 and CDR2 are GTSNPN and SVGIG (reference sequence). CDR3: CAWSVRGFEAFF. The CDR3 nucleotides read TGTGCCTGGAGTGTTAGGGGTTTTGAAGCTTTCTTT.

The chain has TRBV6-1 and TRBJ2-7; 9 bases align to TRBD1. V lost 8 bases, J lost 0 bases, and 8 bases stayed unmatched. The CDR3 consists of 15 residues. Germline CDR1 and CDR2: MNHNS and SASEGT. The CDR3 nucleotides are TGTGCCAGCGGGCGCCGGGACAGGGCCTCCTACGAGCAGTACTTC. Translating it yields CASGRRDRASYEQYF.

This sequence joins TRBV19 and TRBJ2-1, with TRBD2 matching over 7 bases. V was pared by 5 bases and J by 2 bases, with 6 bases of the junction left unmatched. This CDR3 contains 15 residues. The germline gives CDR1 LNHDA, CDR2 SQIVND (reference sequence). For the CDR3, the DNA is TGTGCCAGTAGTCCCCTAGCGGCAACCTACAATGAGCAGTTCTTC. Its protein product is CASSPLAATYNEQFF.

This chain uses TRBV4-1 with TRBJ2-5, with 8 bases identical to TRBD1. The V gene end was trimmed by 5 bases and the J gene end by 2 bases; junction bases not matched to a gene: 7. The CDR3 has 15 amino acids. Germline CDR1 MGHRA, CDR2 YSYEKL. CDR3 protein: CASSGERQGQETQYF. The CDR3 coding sequence is TGCGCCAGCAGCGGGGAGAGACAGGGGCAAGAGACCCAGTACTTC.

The chain combines TRBV7-8 with TRBJ2-7, with 8 bases that match TRBD1. Trimming removed 5 bases from V and 6 bases from J; junction bases left unmatched: 9. The CDR3 runs 14 residues. Germline V gene data show CDR1 as SGHVS and CDR2 as FQNEAQ. The CDR3: CASSPDRASLEQYF. The CDR3 nucleotides read TGTGCCAGCAGCCCGGACAGGGCCTCCCTCGAGCAGTACTTC.